Below are 27 T cell receptor beta chains sequenced from a single sample in a study of blood T cells in healthy people across ages. A sample-barcoded 5' primer and a J-beta primer mix were used in a second PCR of roughly 6 to 11 cycles. MiXCR was run by TCRdb on the 5' RACE reads, yielding one entry per CDR3 protein. The sample lists roughly 800,000 distinct CDR3 sequences, roughly 60% occurring once. Sequencing was carried out using blood. The receptors originated from a man aged 25-45 years in good health.

Details on this clonotype: The junction differs from germline at one of its ends, possibly a read error. This chain joins TRBV12-3 or TRBV12-4 and TRBJ2-7, with D possibly matching TRBD2 (6 bases). The CDR3 runs 14 residues. The CDR3 reads CASRITSITHEQYF. CDR3 in DNA: TGTGCCAGCAGAATAACTAGCATTACCCACGAGCAGTACTTT.

This sequence joins TRBV6-5 and TRBJ2-3; possibly TRBD2 for D (7 bases). The CDR3 is 14 amino acids. Germline CDR1 and CDR2: MNHEY and SVGAGI. Trimming stripped 11 bases from V and 5 bases from J, with 20 bases between. The CDR3 DNA is TGTGCCGTCGGGCGAGGGGGGGCCAGAGATACGCAGTATTTT. Encoded protein: CAVGRGGARDTQYF.

This clonotype has just one count. The J gene is TRBJ2-6, the V gene TRBV11-1; D is uncertain. This CDR3 comprises 15 residues. V shed 1 base and J shed 3 bases, with 7 bases lying between them. The V gene's germline CDR1 is SGHAT and CDR2 FQDESV (reference sequence). The CDR3 is CASSLGALGANVLTF. CDR3 nucleotide sequence: TGTGCCAGCAGCTTAGGGGCGCTTGGGGCCAACGTCCTGACTTTC.

This rearrangement joins TRBV12-5 to TRBJ2-3; the match to TRBD2 covers 11 bases. V was clipped by 1 base and J by 2 bases; unmatched bases: 2. This CDR3 has 16 amino acids. Per germline, CDR1 LGHNT and CDR2 FRNRAP. Here the CDR3 reads CASGLGLAGNTDTQYF. The CDR3 DNA sequence: TGTGCTAGTGGTTTGGGACTAGCGGGGAACACAGATACGCAGTATTTT.

This clonotype was recorded a few times. This chain joins TRBV5-1 and TRBJ2-5; D is unresolved. This CDR3 is 15 amino acids long. Germline V gene data show CDR1 as SGHRS and CDR2 as YFSETQ. Trimming left V 0 bases short and J 5 bases short, with 14 bases between. CDR3 residues: CASSLAAPSTETQYF. The DNA for the CDR3 is TGCGCCAGCAGCTTGGCGGCTCCCAGTACGGAGACCCAGTACTTC.

V usage is TRBV10-3 and J usage is TRBJ2-3; 11 bases map to TRBD2. V lost 2 bases, J lost 7 bases, and 2 bases stayed unmatched. Germline V gives CDR1 ENHRY, CDR2 SYGVKD. CDR3 length equals 14 residues. This chain's CDR3 is CAISELAGGYTQYF. Written as DNA, the CDR3 is TGTGCCATCAGTGAGCTAGCGGGAGGCTATACGCAGTATTTT.

This clonotype has just a few counts. This chain connects TRBV7-2 to TRBJ2-7; D gene ambiguous. The CDR3 is 14 amino acids. The germline gives CDR1 SGHTA, CDR2 FQGNSA. V lost 0 bases and J lost 6, with 12 bases in between. The CDR3 region has the DNA TGTGCCAGCAGCTTAGCGGCTTCGGGTCGCGAGCAGTACTTC. This sequence encodes CASSLAASGREQYF.

The chain recombines TRBV28 with TRBJ2-7; D is ambiguous. V gave up 2 bases and J gave up 6 bases, with 17 bases separating them. Germline CDR1 reads MDHEN; CDR2 reads SYDVKM. The CDR3 runs 15 residues. The CDR3 loop reads CASSLAFPPPGEQYF. CDR3 DNA sequence: TGTGCCAGCAGTTTAGCGTTCCCTCCGCCCGGCGAGCAGTACTTC.

This rearrangement joins TRBV5-1 to TRBJ1-1; no reliable D call. V lost 4 bases and J lost 8, with 9 bases in between. Germline V gene lookup returns CDR1 SGHRS and CDR2 YFSETQ. This CDR3 has 11 amino acids. In DNA, the CDR3 is TGCGCCAGCAGCACGAGTCGGGAAGCTTTCTTT. The encoded protein is CASSTSREAFF. The whole variable domain, filled in from reference TRBV5-1 and TRBJ1-1, reads KAGVTQTPRYLIKTRGQQVTLSCSPISGHRSVSWYQQTPGQGLQFLFEYFSETQRNKGNFPGRFSGRQFSNSRSEMNVSTLELGDSALYLCASSTSREAFFGQGTRLTVV.

The CDR3 protein is CSARVAPSSYNEQFF. CDR3 bases: TGCAGTGCTAGAGTAGCCCCAAGCTCCTACAATGAGCAGTTCTTC. The rearrangement links TRBV20-1 to TRBJ2-1; D is unresolved. The CDR3 runs to 15 residues. The germline V gene encodes CDR1 DFQATT and CDR2 SNEGSKA (reference sequence). Trimming left V 1 base short and J 0 bases short, with 10 bases between.

In its sample, this clonotype was seen a few times. The chain joins TRBV7-2 to TRBJ2-1; 9 bases are shared with TRBD2. In germline, CDR1 is SGHTA, CDR2 FQGNSA. The CDR3 has 16 residues. With 5 bases clipped from V and 8 bases from J, the junction kept 13 bases outside the gene matches. The CDR3 region is CASSTVAGGILDEQFF. DNA of the CDR3: TGTGCCAGCAGCACCGTGGCGGGAGGGATCCTCGATGAGCAGTTCTTC.

The chain couples TRBV18 to TRBJ2-1; 7 bases map to TRBD2. V dropped 1 base and J dropped 8; count of bases not matched to a gene: 5. Per the germline V gene, CDR1 is KGHSH and CDR2 is LQKENI. The CDR3 contains 14 residues. CDR3 DNA: TGTGCCAGCTCACCACTGACTAGCTTCGATGAGCAGTTCTTC. Translated: CASSPLTSFDEQFF.

The chain combines TRBV20-1 with TRBJ2-4; D remains ambiguous. The CDR3 length is 17 residues. Per germline, CDR1 DFQATT and CDR2 SNEGSKA (reference sequence). V was trimmed by 4 bases and J by 4 bases, leaving 23 bases between them. CDR3 residues: CSAILWSFVGSKNIQYF. The CDR3 region has the DNA TGCAGTGCTATCCTATGGTCCTTCGTGGGTTCTAAAAACATTCAGTACTTC.

This rearrangement joins TRBV20-1 to TRBJ2-5; TRBD1 agrees at 12 bases. Germline loops: CDR1 DFQATT, CDR2 SNEGSKA (reference sequence). The CDR3 runs 15 residues. J lost 5 bases, V lost 6 bases, and 10 bases had no gene match. The CDR3 nucleotides read TGCAGTGCCATACCGGGACAGGGGGCGGACGAGACCCAGTACTTC. Translating gives CSAIPGQGADETQYF.

This clonotype was recorded a few times. V is TRBV4-3 and J is TRBJ2-3, with no clear D. This CDR3 comprises 13 residues. The V and J ends lost 4 bases and 4 bases respectively, with 9 bases between them. Germline CDR1 is LGHNA and CDR2 is YSLEER. The CDR3 nucleotides read TGCGCCAGCAGCCTACGTCCACCAGATACGCAGTATTTT. Protein: CASSLRPPDTQYF.

This clonotype showed up just once. The gene calls are TRBV29-1 and TRBJ2-5, with TRBD1 matching over 8 bases. The J segment lost 11 bases and the V segment lost 4 bases, leaving 9 bases of the junction unmatched. The CDR3 is 12 residues long. CDR1 SQVTM and CDR2 ANQGSEA come from the germline V gene. The CDR3 spells CSVGDRYNEQYF. CDR3 DNA: TGCAGCGTTGGGGACAGGTACAATGAGCAGTACTTC.

The rearrangement joins TRBV2 to TRBJ2-7, with D perhaps TRBD2 (5 bases). CDR1 and CDR2 (germline): SNHLY, FYNNEI. V lost 6 bases, J lost 2 bases, and 14 bases lay in between. This CDR3 comprises 14 residues. The CDR3 is CASRTDSNPYEQYF. The DNA of the CDR3 is TGTGCCAGCAGAACGGACTCTAATCCCTACGAGCAGTACTTC.

The chain employs TRBV20-1 and TRBJ2-2, with 7 bases fitting TRBD2. Germline assignment: CDR1 DFQATT and CDR2 SNEGSKA (reference sequence). The CDR3 loop spans 16 amino acids. J gave up 0 bases and V 0 bases, and 4 bases lay outside the gene matches. The CDR3 loop is CSARDSGGPNTGELFF. DNA of the CDR3: TGCAGTGCTAGAGATTCGGGGGGACCGAACACCGGGGAGCTGTTTTTT.

Only one count was recorded for this clonotype. The junction differs from germline at one of its ends, possibly a read error. The chain joins TRBV7-2 to TRBJ2-3; a possible D gene is TRBD2 (5 bases). Germline lookup yields CDR1 SGHTA and CDR2 FQGNSA. There are 16 residues in the CDR3. The CDR3 protein is CASSRHLSPSTDTEYF. The CDR3 nucleotides are TGTGCCAGCAGCCGCCACTTGTCACCTAGCACAGATACGGAGTATTTT.

For this clonotype: One junction end disagrees with the germline gene, perhaps due to a read error. The chain combines TRBV12-3 or TRBV12-4 with TRBJ2-3; the match to TRBD1 covers 8 bases. This CDR3 contains 14 residues. CDR3 amino acids: CACKRTGKTDAQYF. CDR3 DNA: TGTGCCTGCAAAAGGACAGGGAAAACAGATGCGCAGTATTTT.

This clonotype showed up just a few times. This chain joins TRBV9 and TRBJ2-1; possibly TRBD1 or TRBD2 for D (6 bases each). CDR3 size: 20 residues. Germline-derived CDR1 and CDR2 are SGDLS and YYNGEE. V was pared by 0 bases and J by 4 bases, with 26 bases between. CDR3 nucleotide sequence: TGTGCCAGCAGCGTAGCTCCTCACGGGGGCGGAACCGGGGCTTACAATGAGCAGTTCTTC. Translating it yields CASSVAPHGGGTGAYNEQFF.

The rearrangement links TRBV20-1 to TRBJ1-5; no clear D. Germline V gene data show CDR1 as DFQATT and CDR2 as SNEGSKA (reference sequence). The CDR3 loop spans 13 amino acids. V was cut by 3 bases and J by 5 bases, with 11 bases left in between. The CDR3 nucleotides are TGCAGTGCTAGCCAGGCGGGTTATCAGCCCCAGCATTTT. Translating gives CSASQAGYQPQHF.

The sample holds a few counts of this clonotype. CDR3 nucleotide sequence: TGCAGTGCCGTCGGCGTTTCGGCCTACGAGCAGTACTTC. Residues: CSAVGVSAYEQYF. This chain joins TRBV20-1 and TRBJ2-4; D is uncertain. The DNA end is a closer match to TRBJ2-7, so the J assignment may be wrong. This CDR3 is 13 amino acids long. Looked up from germline, CDR1 is DFQATT and CDR2 is SNEGSKA (reference sequence).

This chain joins TRBV12-3 or TRBV12-4 and TRBJ1-2; TRBD1 is a possible D gene (5 bases). V dropped 6 bases and J dropped 1 base, with 15 bases sitting between them. The CDR3 is 15 amino acids. In nucleotides, the CDR3 is TGTGCCAGCAGGGTCAGGAGGGGATTTAACTATGGCTACACCTTC. Its translation is CASRVRRGFNYGYTF.

The rearrangement uses TRBV3-1 and TRBJ2-5; perhaps TRBD1 as D (5 bases). The germline CDR1 and CDR2 sequences are LGHDT and YNNKEL (reference sequence). The CDR3 extends over 14 amino acids. V shed 7 bases and J shed 4 bases, with 16 bases lying between them. CDR3 DNA: TGTGCCAGCAACGGGCAGGGTAACTTAGAGACCCAGTACTTC. Translating gives CASNGQGNLETQYF.

The rearrangement joins TRBV2 to TRBJ2-7; TRBD1 matches at 9 bases. The J segment lost 1 base and the V segment lost 7 bases, leaving 5 bases of the junction unmatched. The CDR3 length is 14 residues. Germline CDR1 SNHLY, CDR2 FYNNEI. The CDR3 loop is CASKKGQGSYEQYF. The DNA of the CDR3 is TGTGCCAGCAAAAAGGGACAGGGATCCTACGAGCAGTACTTC.

The chain links TRBV6-2 or TRBV6-3 to TRBJ2-1; tentative D call: TRBD2 (6 bases). CDR1 and CDR2 (germline): MNHEY, SVGEGT. The CDR3 contains 16 residues. The V end lost 2 bases, the J end lost 0 bases, and 11 bases lay between the germline ends. This chain's CDR3 is CASSYVRGISYNEQFF. The CDR3 coding sequence is TGTGCCAGCAGTTACGTTCGCGGGATCTCCTACAATGAGCAGTTCTTC.